This TCR beta chain was recovered during a study of blood T cell repertoires in COVID-19. Study summary: Sites across the United States, Italy and Spain contributed samples from acute and convalescent COVID-19. The analysed material was cDNA or gDNA that came from T cells, B-cell-depleted T cells, or PBMCs.

V lost 4 bases and J lost 4; bases outside the gene matches: 7. Germline loops: CDR1 SGDLS, CDR2 YYNGEE. CDR3 length: 15 residues. As originally analysed: The authors estimated nucleated cell counts from reference gene primer amplification. The data were produced by immunoSEQ multiplex PCR, yet TCRdb's version contains in-frame clones alone and is incomplete. The DNA gave D and trimming, while V, J and clone size come from that table. Of a few hundred thousand clones in the sample, 70% to 90% were seen once. This clone occurred a few times. The TCR was taken from a man between 18 and 35 years old with active or convalescent COVID-19. Sequencing was done on a sample of peripheral blood. V is TRBV9 and J is TRBJ1-4; 7 bases fit TRBD1. CDR3 nucleotide sequence: TGTGCCAGCAGCCGTGAGGGGGCCCTTAATGAAAAACTGTTTTTT. This sequence encodes CASSREGALNEKLFF.